The T cell receptor beta chain under discussion was sequenced for a study of T cells in Graves' hyperthyroidism and ophthalmopathy (dated by TCRdb to the late 2010s). Study-level background: Peripheral blood was sampled at the time of initial diagnosis, prior to any treatment. The approximately 100 discovery patients were randomly split 7:3 into training and test sets. TCR V-J signatures able to tell the groups apart were searched for in a discovery cohort of 100 or so patients, of whom under 45 had Graves' ophthalmopathy and some 60 had stable Graves' hyperthyroidism. After sampling, hyperthyroidism patients received methimazole starting at 30 mg daily, and ophthalmopathy patients received high-dose intravenous methylprednisolone. The paper describes TCR Vbeta CDR3 sequencing of 120 to 150 peripheral blood samples, made up of approximately 40 ophthalmopathy patients, 70 to 80 hyperthyroidism patients and some 17 progressor patients. In addition, the study compared T-cell repertoires in thyroid tissue and in blood from over 5 Graves' hyperthyroidism patients. Whether ophthalmopathy could be predicted prospectively was tested in an independent validation cohort made up of 18 to 20 hyperthyroidism patients plus 17 patients who later progressed to ophthalmopathy.

As for this clonotype: No cognate antigen has been identified for it. No much larger clone exists at a distance of one base, and base qualities are not known.

The TCR beta CDR3 regions were amplified from RNA transcripts. The first round of RT-PCR for the TCR CDR3 was performed with the HTBI primer set and the Qiagen OneStep RT-PCR kit. Libraries were constructed in a second round of multiplex PCR, after which size selection and purification were performed. The libraries were sequenced on an Illumina HiSeq2000 using paired-end 100 bp reads. The original methods were these. SOAPnuke was used to process the raw data, with reads discarded if the reads contained adapters or uncalled bases, had a mean Phred below 15, or lacked an exact constant-primer or identifier match. High-quality paired reads were merged using COPE v1.2.5, and each unique nucleotide sequence was defined as a clonotype. Clonotypes were aligned to IMGT TRBV, TRBD and TRBJ reference segments using MiTCR v1.1. Only V-J combinations with frequency above 0.0001, covering 99.2% of repertoires, were analysed. A TCS score was defined as the ratio of F50 (clonal expansion) to E x V (chaos), with BLOSUM62-based TCRdist applied between CDR3 peptides within each V-J. Welch's t-statistics and random forest reduced around 550 V-J features to roughly 13, which were used in a naive Bayes classifier (R e1071). TCRdb reran the public reads through fastp at Q25 and MiXCR, keeping productive beta chains. Identical CDR3 proteins give one entry, which carries the most common genes and DNA. V and J calls and clone size were set by TCRdb, not the authors. The table for this sample lists 620,000 or so distinct CDR3 sequences; more than 14% of them were counted only once. The ten biggest clones cover under 15% of the sample.

Study-wide conclusions, independent of this receptor: Most expanded thyroid clonotypes (frequency above 0.001) were also found in blood, which suggests that blood repertoires may mirror thyroid immune responses. In validation, the model predicted progression to ophthalmopathy a median of roughly six months before onset, with approximately 70% sensitivity and almost 75% specificity. No statistical method was used to set the sample size in advance, and investigators knew the group allocation. A 13 V-J signature model separated ophthalmopathy from stable hyperthyroidism, with over 85% sensitivity and about 81% specificity in cross-validation and 80%/75% in testing.

Ophthalmopathy patients had moderately to severely active disease, Clinical Activity Score of at least 3, NOSPECS grade of at least 4, and duration under 3 months. Patients with uncontrolled infections, other autoimmune diseases, pregnancy or lactation were excluded. Diagnoses relied on clinical symptoms, serum thyroxine and TRAb, thyroid ultrasound and orbital computed tomography. Ficoll-Paque density gradient centrifugation was used to isolate PBMCs from approximately 10 ml of fresh peripheral blood. Total RNA was extracted with Trizol reagent, and quality was checked on an Agilent 2100 Bioanalyzer. From a lookup of the germline V gene, CDR1 and CDR2 are MDHEN and SYDVKM. Inclusive of the bounding cysteine and phenylalanine, the CDR3 is 15 residues long. Of the read, only the CDR3 DNA is kept; its 45 bases are in frame from base 1. V is shortened by 8 bases, J by 0 bases, and the region joining them spans 16 bases.

This receptor was taken from a woman between 45 and 65 years old with Graves' ophthalmopathy. The V and J genes are TRBV28 and TRBJ2-5; a tentative D call is TRBD2 (6 bases match). Source material: blood. In nucleotides, the sequence is TGTGCCAGCTCACCACCGGGGGTCCACCAAGAGACCCAGTACTTC. The encoded protein is CASSPPGVHQETQYF.